This T cell receptor (beta chain) stems from a study of vaccination and CD4 T cells after COVID-19. On the study more broadly: The cells in question were stimulated using overlapping spike peptides derived from SARS-CoV-2, HCoV-NL63, HCoV-OC43 and HCoV-229E.

Scientists ran DNA taken from cultured CD4+ T cells through the Oncomine TCR Beta short-read assay for sequencing. TCRdb independently ran MiXCR on the PCR reads; one entry per CDR3 protein. The table lists approximately 15,000 distinct CDR3 sequences, roughly 50% of them singletons. In its sample, this clonotype was seen a few times. Its specificity is unknown. The sample's treatment: approximately 10-day PBMC culture with coronavirus spike peptide pools or control peptides (ViraFEST assay). Germline lookup yields CDR1 SEHNR and CDR2 FQNEAQ (reference sequence). Trimming left V 4 bases short and J 5 bases short, with 17 bases between. The CDR3 runs 15 residues.

The sequence came from a human donor who had recovered from COVID-19. Sequencing input: CD4+ T cells from blood, cultured in vitro. The chain couples TRBV7-9 to TRBJ1-2; a possible D gene is TRBD1 (6 bases). CDR3 amino acids: CASSWGGRDNYGYTF. CDR3 nucleotide sequence: TGTGCCAGCAGCTGGGGAGGCAGGGACAATTATGGCTACACCTTC.